The clone carrying this T cell receptor beta chain was seen a few times. Its cognate antigen is unknown. This sample is part of a study of Ad26.COV2.S vaccination and SARS-CoV-2 variants. In the study overall: Each vaccinee took Ad26.COV2.S intramuscularly, once or twice 56 days apart. Study findings and constraints: Total T cell responses were possibly underestimated by TCR breadth and depth analyses.

The ends were cut back, 1 base at V and 4 bases at J, with 13 bases in the middle. Looked up from germline, CDR1 is SEHNR and CDR2 is FQNEAQ (reference sequence). The CDR3 is 16 amino acids. Noted treatment: 15 to 20 received Ad26.COV2.S at low or high dose, single or two shots; five or six received placebo; per-sample allocation not given. Sample collection was performed on day 63 after the first vaccine or placebo injection. The table came from immunoSEQ multiplex PCR; TCRdb's copy has only in-frame clones and leaves some out. The data contain a few hundred thousand clones, more than 75% of them singletons.

The V gene is TRBV7-9, the J gene TRBJ1-4; D is undetermined. This TCR came from a person between 18 and 65 years old who received the Ad26.COV2.S COVID-19 vaccine or a placebo. This specimen consisted of peripheral blood, obtained in a trial of Ad26.COV2.S vaccine versus placebo. CDR3 sequence reads: CASSLEGGGRNEKLFF. The CDR3 region has the DNA TGTGCCAGCAGCTTAGAGGGCGGCGGTCGTAATGAAAAACTGTTTTTT.